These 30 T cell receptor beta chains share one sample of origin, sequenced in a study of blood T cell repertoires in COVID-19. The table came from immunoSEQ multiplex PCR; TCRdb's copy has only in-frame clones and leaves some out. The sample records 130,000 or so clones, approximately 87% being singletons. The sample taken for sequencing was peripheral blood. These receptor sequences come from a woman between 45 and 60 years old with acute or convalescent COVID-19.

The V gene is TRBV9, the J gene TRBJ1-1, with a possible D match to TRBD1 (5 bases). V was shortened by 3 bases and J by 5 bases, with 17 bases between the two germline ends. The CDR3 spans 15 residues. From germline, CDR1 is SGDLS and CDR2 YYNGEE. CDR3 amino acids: CASSALGGSGTEAFF. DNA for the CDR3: TGTGCCAGCAGCGCCTTGGGGGGGAGCGGGACTGAAGCTTTCTTT.

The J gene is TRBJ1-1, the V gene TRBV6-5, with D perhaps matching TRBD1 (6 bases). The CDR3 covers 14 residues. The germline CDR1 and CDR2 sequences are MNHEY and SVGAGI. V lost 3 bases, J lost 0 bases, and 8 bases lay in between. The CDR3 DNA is TGTGCCAGCAGTTATGGACAGATGAACACTGAAGCTTTCTTT. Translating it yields CASSYGQMNTEAFF.

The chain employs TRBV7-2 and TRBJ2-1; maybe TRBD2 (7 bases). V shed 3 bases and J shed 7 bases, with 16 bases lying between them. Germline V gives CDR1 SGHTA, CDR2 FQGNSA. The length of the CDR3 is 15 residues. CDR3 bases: TGTGCCAGCAGCTTGCCGGGCGGGGGCTTGAATGAGCAGTTCTTC. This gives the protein CASSLPGGGLNEQFF.

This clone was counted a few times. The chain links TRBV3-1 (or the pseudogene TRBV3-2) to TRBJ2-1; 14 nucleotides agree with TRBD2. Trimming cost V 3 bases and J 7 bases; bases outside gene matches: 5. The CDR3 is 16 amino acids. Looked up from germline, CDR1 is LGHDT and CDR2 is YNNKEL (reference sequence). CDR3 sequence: CASSHTGTSGRNEQFF. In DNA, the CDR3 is TGTGCCAGCAGCCACACCGGGACTAGCGGGAGAAATGAGCAGTTCTTC.

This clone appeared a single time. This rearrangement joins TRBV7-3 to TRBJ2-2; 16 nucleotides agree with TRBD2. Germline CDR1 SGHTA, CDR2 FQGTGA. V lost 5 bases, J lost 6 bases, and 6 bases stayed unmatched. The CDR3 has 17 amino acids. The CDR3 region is CASSPPGLAGGPGELFF. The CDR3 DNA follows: TGTGCCAGCAGCCCACCGGGACTAGCGGGGGGGCCCGGGGAGCTGTTTTTT.

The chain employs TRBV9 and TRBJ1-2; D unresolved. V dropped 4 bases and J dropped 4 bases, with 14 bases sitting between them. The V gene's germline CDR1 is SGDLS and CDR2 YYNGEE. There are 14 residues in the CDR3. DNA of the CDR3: TGTGCCAGCAGCCTAAGAGAGCCGGGCTATGGCTACACCTTC. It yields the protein CASSLREPGYGYTF.

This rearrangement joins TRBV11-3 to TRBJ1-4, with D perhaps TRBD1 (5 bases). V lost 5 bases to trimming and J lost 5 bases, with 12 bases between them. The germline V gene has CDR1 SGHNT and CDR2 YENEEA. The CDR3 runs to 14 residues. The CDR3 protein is CASSLGGGNEKLFF. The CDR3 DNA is TGTGCCAGCAGCCTTGGGGGGGGGAATGAAAAACTGTTTTTT.

This CDR3 is CAWSQGYTEAFF. For the CDR3, the DNA is TGTGCCTGGAGTCAGGGCTACACTGAAGCTTTCTTT. The chain combines TRBV30 with TRBJ1-1, with D possibly being TRBD1 (5 bases). Germline V CDR1 and CDR2: GTSNPN, SVGIG (reference sequence). Between the trimmed V and J ends, which lost 2 bases and 3 bases, there was a span of 7 bases. CDR3 length: 12 amino acids.

In nucleotides, the CDR3 is TGCAGCGTTTTGGCGGAGGAGGAAAAACTGTTTTTT. Translation gives CSVLAEEEKLFF. The rearrangement links TRBV29-1 to TRBJ1-4, with D unclear. Germline assignment: CDR1 SQVTM and CDR2 ANQGSEA. Trimming took 5 bases from V and 8 from J, leaving 12 bases between them. The CDR3 extends over 12 amino acids.

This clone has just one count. CDR3 residues: CASSVGGGHYNEQFF. The CDR3 DNA follows: TGTGCCAGCAGCGTAGGCGGGGGGCACTACAATGAGCAGTTCTTC. The chain links TRBV9 to TRBJ2-1, with 8 bases fitting TRBD2. The CDR3 runs 15 residues. Trimming cost V 0 bases and J 3 bases; bases outside gene matches: 2. Germline lookup yields CDR1 SGDLS and CDR2 YYNGEE.

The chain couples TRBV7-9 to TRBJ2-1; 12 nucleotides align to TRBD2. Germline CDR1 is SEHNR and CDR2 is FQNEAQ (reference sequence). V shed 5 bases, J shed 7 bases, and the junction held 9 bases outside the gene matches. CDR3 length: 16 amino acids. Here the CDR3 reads CASSVYLAGGANEQFF. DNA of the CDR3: TGTGCCAGCAGCGTATACCTAGCGGGAGGGGCGAATGAGCAGTTCTTC. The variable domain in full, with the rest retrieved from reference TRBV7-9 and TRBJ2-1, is DTGVSQNPRHKITKRGQNVTFRCDPISEHNRLYWYRQTLGQGPEFLTYFQNEAQLEKSRLLSDRFSAERPKGSFSTLEIQRTEQGDSAMYLCASSVYLAGGANEQFFGPGTRLTVL.

CDR3 loop: CASSTEQGLYGYTF. The CDR3 DNA reads as TGTGCCAGCAGTACCGAACAGGGCCTCTATGGCTACACCTTC. This chain links TRBV6-5 with TRBJ1-2, with D tentatively TRBD1 (6 bases). V lost 5 bases to trimming and J lost 4 bases, with 14 bases between them. This CDR3 has 14 residues. The germline V gene encodes CDR1 MNHEY and CDR2 SVGAGI.

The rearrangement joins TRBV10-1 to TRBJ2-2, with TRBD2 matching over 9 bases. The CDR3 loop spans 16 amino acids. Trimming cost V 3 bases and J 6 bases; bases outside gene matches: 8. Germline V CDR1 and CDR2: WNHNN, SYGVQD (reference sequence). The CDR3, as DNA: TGCGCCAGCAGTGAATGGAGTAGCGGGAGACCCGGGGAGCTGTTTTTT. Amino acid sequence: CASSEWSSGRPGELFF.

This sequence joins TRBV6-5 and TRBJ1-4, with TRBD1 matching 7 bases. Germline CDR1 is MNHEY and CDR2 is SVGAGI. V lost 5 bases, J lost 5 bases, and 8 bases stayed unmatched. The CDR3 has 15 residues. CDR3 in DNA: TGTGCCAGCAGTCAGCTGACAGGGATAAATGAAAAACTGTTTTTT. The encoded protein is CASSQLTGINEKLFF.

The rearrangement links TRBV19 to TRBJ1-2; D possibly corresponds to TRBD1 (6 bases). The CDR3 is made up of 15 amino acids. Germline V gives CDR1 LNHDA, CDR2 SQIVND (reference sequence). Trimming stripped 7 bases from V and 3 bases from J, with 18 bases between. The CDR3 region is CASTRGTGIDYGYTF. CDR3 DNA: TGTGCCAGTACACGCGGAACAGGGATAGACTATGGCTACACCTTC.

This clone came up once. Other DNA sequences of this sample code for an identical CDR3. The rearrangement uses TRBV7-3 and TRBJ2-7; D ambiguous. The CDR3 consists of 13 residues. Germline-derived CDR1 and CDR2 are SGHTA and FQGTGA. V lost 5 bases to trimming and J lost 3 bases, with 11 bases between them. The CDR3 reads CASSQPPYYEQYF. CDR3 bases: TGTGCCAGCAGCCAACCACCCTACTACGAGCAGTACTTC.

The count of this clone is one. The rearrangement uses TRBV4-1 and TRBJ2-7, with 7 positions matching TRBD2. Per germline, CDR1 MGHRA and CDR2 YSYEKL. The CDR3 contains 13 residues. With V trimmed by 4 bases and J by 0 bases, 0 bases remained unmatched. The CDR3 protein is CASSPSGSYEQYF. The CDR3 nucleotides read TGCGCCAGCAGCCCTAGCGGCTCCTACGAGCAGTACTTC.

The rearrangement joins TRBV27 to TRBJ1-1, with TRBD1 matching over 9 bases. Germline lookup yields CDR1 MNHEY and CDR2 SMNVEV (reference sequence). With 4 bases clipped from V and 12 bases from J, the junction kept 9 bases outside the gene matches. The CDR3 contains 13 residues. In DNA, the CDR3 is TGTGCCAGCAGTTCCAACAGGGGGCAGGCAACTTTCTTT. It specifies CASSSNRGQATFF.

The CDR3 nucleotides read TGTGCCAGCAGCAAACCGGGTTTTGGGTATGGCTACACCTTC. Residues: CASSKPGFGYGYTF. This rearrangement joins TRBV21-1 to TRBJ1-2. TRBV21-1 represents a pseudogene. The CDR3 has 14 amino acids.

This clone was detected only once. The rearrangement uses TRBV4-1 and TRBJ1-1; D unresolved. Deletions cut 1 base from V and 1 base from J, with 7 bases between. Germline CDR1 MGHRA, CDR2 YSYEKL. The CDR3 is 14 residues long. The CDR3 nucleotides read TGCGCCAGCAGCCAAGTGGACTCGAACACTGAAGCTTTCTTT. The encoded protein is CASSQVDSNTEAFF.

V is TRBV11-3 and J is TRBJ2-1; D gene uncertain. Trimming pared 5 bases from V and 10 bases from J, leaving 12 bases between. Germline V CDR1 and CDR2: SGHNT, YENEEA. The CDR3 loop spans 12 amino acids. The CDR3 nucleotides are TGTGCCAGCAGCAACTCTGTTCTAGAGCAGTTCTTC. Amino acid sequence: CASSNSVLEQFF.

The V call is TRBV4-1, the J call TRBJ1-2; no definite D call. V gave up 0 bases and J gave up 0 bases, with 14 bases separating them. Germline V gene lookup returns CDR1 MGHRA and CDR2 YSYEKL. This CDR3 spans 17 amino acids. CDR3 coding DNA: TGCGCCAGCAGCCAAGAGGGAGACTTTGGGTCTAACTATGGCTACACCTTC. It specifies CASSQEGDFGSNYGYTF.

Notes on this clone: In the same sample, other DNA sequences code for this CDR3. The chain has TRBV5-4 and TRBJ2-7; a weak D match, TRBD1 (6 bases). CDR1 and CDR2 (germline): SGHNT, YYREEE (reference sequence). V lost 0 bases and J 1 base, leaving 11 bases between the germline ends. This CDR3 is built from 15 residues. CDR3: CASSLGTGSSYEQYF. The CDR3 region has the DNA TGTGCCAGCAGCTTGGGAACAGGGAGTTCCTACGAGCAGTACTTC.

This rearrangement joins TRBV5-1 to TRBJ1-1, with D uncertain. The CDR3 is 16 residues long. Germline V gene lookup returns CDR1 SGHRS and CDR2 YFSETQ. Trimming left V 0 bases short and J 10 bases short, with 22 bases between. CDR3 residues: CASSLASGDNGFGAFF. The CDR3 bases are TGCGCCAGCAGCTTGGCCAGTGGAGATAATGGTTTTGGAGCTTTCTTT.

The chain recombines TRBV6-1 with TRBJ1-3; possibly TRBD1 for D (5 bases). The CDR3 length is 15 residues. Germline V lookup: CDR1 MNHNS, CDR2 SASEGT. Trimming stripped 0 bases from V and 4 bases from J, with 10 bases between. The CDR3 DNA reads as TGTGCCAGCAGTGAAGCGTCAGGGTCAGGAAACACCATATATTTT. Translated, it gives CASSEASGSGNTIYF.

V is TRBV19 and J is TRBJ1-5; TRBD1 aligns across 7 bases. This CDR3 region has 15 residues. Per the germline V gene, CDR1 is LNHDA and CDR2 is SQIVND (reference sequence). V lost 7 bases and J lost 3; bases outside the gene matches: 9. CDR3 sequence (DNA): TGTGCCAGTACCGGAGGCAGGGGGAACAATCAGCCCCAGCATTTT. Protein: CASTGGRGNNQPQHF.

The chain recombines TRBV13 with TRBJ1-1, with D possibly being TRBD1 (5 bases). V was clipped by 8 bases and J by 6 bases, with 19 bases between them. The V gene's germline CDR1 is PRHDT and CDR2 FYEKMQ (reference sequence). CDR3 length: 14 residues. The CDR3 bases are TGTGCCAGCGGTCTTGGGGCGCGGGACGCTGAAGCTTTCTTT. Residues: CASGLGARDAEAFF.

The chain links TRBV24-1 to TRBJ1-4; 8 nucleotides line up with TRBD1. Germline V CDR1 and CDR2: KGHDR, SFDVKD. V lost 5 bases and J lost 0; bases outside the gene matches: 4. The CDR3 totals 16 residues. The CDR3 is CATSGQGRATNEKLFF. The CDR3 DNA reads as TGTGCCACCAGTGGACAGGGGCGTGCAACTAATGAAAAACTGTTTTTT.

CDR3 bases: TGTGCCAGCAGTGGACAGGGGACAGATACGCAGTATTTT. Residues: CASSGQGTDTQYF. The chain uses TRBV25-1 and TRBJ2-3; 8 positions agree with TRBD1. V lost 4 bases, J lost 3 bases, and 0 bases stayed unmatched. Germline V gives CDR1 MGHDK, CDR2 SYGVNS. The CDR3 is made up of 13 amino acids. Complete variable domain (other parts from reference TRBV25-1 and TRBJ2-3): EADIYQTPRYLVIGTGKKITLECSQTMGHDKMYWYQQDPGMELHLIHYSYGVNSTEKGDLSSESTVSRIRTEHFPLTLESARPSHTSQYLCASSGQGTDTQYFGPGTRLTVL.

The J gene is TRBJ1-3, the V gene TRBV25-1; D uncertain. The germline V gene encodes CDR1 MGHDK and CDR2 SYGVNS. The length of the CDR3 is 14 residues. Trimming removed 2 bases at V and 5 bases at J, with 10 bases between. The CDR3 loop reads CASSEPDLRNTIYF. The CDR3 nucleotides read TGTGCCAGCAGTGAACCGGACTTAAGAAACACCATATATTTT.